Listed below are T cell receptor beta chains from one sample, sequenced in a study of T cell repertoires in ileal Crohn's disease. Assay: immunoSEQ multiplex PCR; the TCRdb copy retains only in-frame clones and omits some. The repertoire consists of about 14,000 clones, with approximately 70% occurring once and the leading ten covering approximately 5.6%. Sequencing used ileal tissue. These receptors originate from an adult with Crohn's disease. Both conserved end residues are part of each CDR3. A D gene is named only where the DNA matches it firmly. Part of the rows lack a size; the others show once, few, many or a class for expanded clones.

d_gene	v_gene	abundance	j_gene	CDR3aa	CDR3nt
TRBD1	TRBV19	NA	TRBJ2-5	CASTQDREGETQYF	TGTGCCAGTACCCAGGACAGGGAAGGAGAGACCCAGTACTTC
NA	TRBV19	NA	TRBJ2-3	CASSIGPGTDTQYF	TGTGCCAGTAGTATTGGGCCAGGCACAGATACGCAGTATTTT
NA	TRBV7-9	few	TRBJ1-2	CASSSGTSNYGYTF	TGTGCCAGCAGCTCCGGGACATCGAACTATGGCTACACCTTC
NA	TRBV6-1	few	TRBJ1-1	CASSVAGKKTEAFF	TGTGCCAGCAGTGTCGCGGGGAAGAAGACTGAAGCTTTCTTT
TRBD1	TRBV6-6	NA	TRBJ1-2	CASRPGQAVGYTF	TGTGCCAGCAGACCGGGACAGGCAGTTGGCTACACCTTC
NA	TRBV10-3	NA	TRBJ1-2	CAISESARLGANYGYTF	TGTGCCATCAGTGAGTCTGCCCGGTTGGGAGCTAACTATGGCTACACCTTC
TRBD2	TRBV6-5	medium-sized	TRBJ2-5	CASGQRGGVRETQYF	TGTGCCAGCGGTCAGCGGGGGGGCGTAAGAGAGACCCAGTACTTC
TRBD1	TRBV5-1	NA	TRBJ1-5	CASSTTGVDSNQPQHF	TGCGCCAGCAGCACGACAGGGGTGGATAGCAATCAGCCCCAGCATTTT
NA	TRBV6-6	NA	TRBJ1-5	CASLGEVQPQHF	TGTGCCAGTCTGGGTGAAGTTCAGCCCCAGCATTTT
TRBD1	TRBV5-1	NA	TRBJ1-5	CASSAGQWQPQHF	TGCGCCAGCAGCGCGGGACAGTGGCAGCCCCAGCATTTT
NA	TRBV6-1	NA	TRBJ2-5	CATKNLGVASETQYF	TGTGCCACCAAAAATCTAGGGGTGGCCTCAGAGACCCAGTACTTC
TRBD1	TRBV27	NA	TRBJ2-1	CASSAHRGLSGEQFF	TGTGCCAGCAGTGCCCACAGGGGCCTGAGTGGTGAGCAGTTCTTC
TRBD1	TRBV7-9	NA	TRBJ1-1	CASSLGQGGRKAFF	TGTGCCAGCAGCTTAGGACAGGGGGGTCGGAAAGCTTTCTTT
NA	TRBV7-9	NA	TRBJ1-1	CASSFNSVVGDTEAFF	TGTGCCAGCAGCTTTAATTCGGTGGTGGGGGACACTGAAGCTTTCTTT
TRBD1	TRBV7-3	medium-sized	TRBJ1-1	CASSRGLDTEAFF	TGTGCCAGCAGCAGGGGGCTCGACACTGAAGCTTTCTTT
NA	TRBV7-3	NA	TRBJ1-6	CASSPQGNSPLHF	TGTGCCAGCAGCCCTCAGGGAAATTCACCCCTCCACTTT
NA	TRBV6-5	NA	TRBJ1-1	CASSPRGRVAEAFF	TGTGCCAGCAGCCCTCGGGGCAGGGTCGCTGAAGCTTTCTTT
TRBD2	TRBV6-1	NA	TRBJ2-1	CASSGFSGGRINEQFF	TGTGCCAGCAGTGGGTTTAGCGGGGGGCGCATAAATGAGCAGTTCTTC
NA	TRBV6-1	few	TRBJ1-2	CASTQANYGYTF	TGTGCCAGCACCCAGGCTAACTATGGCTACACCTTC
NA	TRBV6-4	once	TRBJ2-3	CASSEQPYTDTQYF	TGTGCCAGCAGTGAACAACCGTATACAGATACGCAGTATTTT
TRBD1	TRBV5-1	medium-sized	TRBJ1-3	CASSSQGQTLGGAIYF	TGCGCCAGCAGCTCACAGGGACAGACTCTTGGAGGGGCCATATATTTT
TRBD1	TRBV5-1	NA	TRBJ2-4	CASSFGQGLTKNIQYF	TGCGCCAGCAGCTTCGGACAGGGGTTGACCAAAAACATTCAGTACTTC
TRBD2	TRBV4-1	few	TRBJ2-3	CASSQVGASGGATDTQYF	TGCGCCAGCAGCCAAGTTGGGGCTAGCGGGGGAGCCACAGATACGCAGTATTTT
TRBD1	TRBV2	NA	TRBJ2-7	CASSGQGAFYEQYF	TGTGCCAGCAGCGGACAGGGAGCCTTCTACGAGCAGTACTTC
NA	TRBV7-2	NA	TRBJ1-3	CASSWPGSGNTIYF	TGTGCCAGCAGCTGGCCCGGCTCTGGAAACACCATATATTTT
TRBD1	TRBV6-6	NA	TRBJ2-7	CASSLTGEREQYF	TGTGCCAGCAGTCTCACAGGGGAGCGCGAGCAGTATTTC
NA	TRBV7-9	once	TRBJ1-2	CASRDSNYGYTF	TGTGCCAGCAGGGACAGTAACTATGGCTACACCTTC
TRBD1	TRBV18	NA	TRBJ2-4	CASSPTDRIAKNIQYF	TGTGCCAGCTCGCCCACGGACAGGATAGCCAAAAACATTCAGTACTTC
TRBD1	TRBV11-2	NA	TRBJ1-4	CASSFGTATNEKLFF	TGTGCCAGCAGCTTTGGGACAGCAACTAATGAAAAACTGTTTTTT
TRBD1	TRBV10-1	few	TRBJ1-4	CASSPGQADNEKLFF	TGCGCCAGCAGTCCGGGACAGGCAGATAATGAAAAACTGTTTTTT